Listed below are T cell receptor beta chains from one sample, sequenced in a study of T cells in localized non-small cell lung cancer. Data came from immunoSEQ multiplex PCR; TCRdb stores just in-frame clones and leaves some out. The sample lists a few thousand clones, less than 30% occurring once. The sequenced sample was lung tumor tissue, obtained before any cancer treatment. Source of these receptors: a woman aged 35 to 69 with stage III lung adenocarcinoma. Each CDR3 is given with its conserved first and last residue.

CASSALINEQFF,TRBV9,TRBJ2-1,12
CASSLVGLATDTQYF,TRBV5-1,TRBJ2-3,15
CASSLLTQESYEQYF,TRBV11-3,TRBJ2-7,15
CASSRSWGTDTQYF,TRBV19,TRBJ2-3,14
CAWNKETGANVLTF,TRBV30,TRBJ2-6,14
CASSLNPLAGGASETQYF,TRBV5-1,TRBJ2-5,18
CAGRLAGYNEQFF,TRBV6-8,TRBJ2-1,13
CASSLAPQGSGNTIYF,TRBV5-1,TRBJ1-3,16
CAWLQPANEKLFF,TRBV30,TRBJ1-4,13
CAWSLSDYEQYF,TRBV30,TRBJ2-7,12
CAWMKILQGTETQYF,TRBV30,TRBJ2-5,15
CAWSVPSSHYEQYF,TRBV30,TRBJ2-7,14
CASLTQHSLNSPLHF,TRBV28,TRBJ1-6,15
CASSPGTGSGANVLTF,TRBV18,TRBJ2-6,16
CAWMGGGETQYF,TRBV30,TRBJ2-5,12
CASSLAFGESSGNTIYF,TRBV11-1,TRBJ1-3,17